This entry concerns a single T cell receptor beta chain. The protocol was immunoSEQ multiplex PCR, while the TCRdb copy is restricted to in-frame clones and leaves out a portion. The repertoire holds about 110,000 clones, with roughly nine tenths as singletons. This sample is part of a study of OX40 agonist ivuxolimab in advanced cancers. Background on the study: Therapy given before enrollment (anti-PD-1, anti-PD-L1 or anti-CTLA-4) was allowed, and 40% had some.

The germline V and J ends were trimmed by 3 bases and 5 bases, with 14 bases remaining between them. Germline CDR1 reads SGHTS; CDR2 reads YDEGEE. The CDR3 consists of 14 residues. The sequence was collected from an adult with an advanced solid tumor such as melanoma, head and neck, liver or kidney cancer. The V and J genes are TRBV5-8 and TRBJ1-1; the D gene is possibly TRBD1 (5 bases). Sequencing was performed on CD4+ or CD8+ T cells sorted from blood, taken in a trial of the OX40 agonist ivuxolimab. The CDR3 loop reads CASSSGAHRTEAFF. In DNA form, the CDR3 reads TGTGCCAGCAGCTCCGGGGCCCATAGGACTGAAGCTTTCTTT.